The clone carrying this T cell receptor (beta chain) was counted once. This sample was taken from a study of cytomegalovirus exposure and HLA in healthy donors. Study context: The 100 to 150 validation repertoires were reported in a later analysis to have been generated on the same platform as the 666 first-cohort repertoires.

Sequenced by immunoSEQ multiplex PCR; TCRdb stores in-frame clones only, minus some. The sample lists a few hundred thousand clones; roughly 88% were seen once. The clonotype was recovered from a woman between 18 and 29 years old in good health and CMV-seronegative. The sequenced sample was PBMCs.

In DNA form, the CDR3 reads TGTGCCAGCAGCTTAGGCGGCGGCAGGGGGTACAATGAGCAGTTCTTC. It is translated as CASSLGGGRGYNEQFF. The V call is TRBV13, the J call TRBJ2-1; 7 bases fit TRBD1. V shed 0 bases, J shed 4 bases, and the junction held 6 bases outside the gene matches. The CDR3 length is 16 residues. Germline V CDR1 and CDR2: PRHDT, FYEKMQ (reference sequence).